Each of the 14 T cell receptor beta chains below was sequenced from the same sample in a study of CD8 T cells in ankylosing spondylitis. Each CDR3 protein is one row after TCRdb ran MiXCR on the 5' RACE reads. The top ten hold about 6.9% of the sample, which has about 220,000 distinct CDR3 sequences, about 26% seen once. What was sequenced was blood, either unsorted or a sorted T cell fraction (not recorded which). These TCRs come from a male donor with ankylosing spondylitis or in good health (not recorded which).

This clonotype has a count of ten or more. The chain recombines TRBV7-2 with TRBJ2-3, with TRBD2 identical over 12 bases. Losses at the gene ends were 1 base for V and 5 bases for J; bases not matched to a gene: 4. CDR3 length equals 16 residues. Germline values: CDR1 SGHTA, CDR2 FQGNSA. As DNA, the CDR3 is TGTGCCAGCAGCTTAGGTCTAGCGGGAGGGCTAGATACGCAGTATTTT. Translated: CASSLGLAGGLDTQYF.

This clonotype showed up just a few times. The J gene is TRBJ1-1, the V gene TRBV18; a possible D gene is TRBD1 (6 bases). Germline-derived CDR1 and CDR2 are KGHSH and LQKENI. V was pared by 5 bases and J by 7 bases, with 23 bases between. There are 16 residues in the CDR3. The CDR3 nucleotides are TGTGCCAGCTCAAAGTATCCCAGGGGCGAGCAGGGTGAAGCTTTCTTT. This codes for CASSKYPRGEQGEAFF.

This clonotype was counted many times. The chain has TRBV7-2 and TRBJ2-3; D not resolved. V lost 1 base, J lost 4 bases, and 6 bases lay in between. This CDR3 is 13 amino acids long. Germline CDR1 and CDR2: SGHTA and FQGNSA. In nucleotides, the CDR3 is TGTGCCAGCAGCTTAGTTGCTGCAGATACGCAGTATTTT. Translating gives CASSLVAADTQYF.

This clonotype was detected only a few times. V is TRBV20-1 and J is TRBJ2-2, with D uncertain. Germline values: CDR1 DFQATT, CDR2 SNEGSKA (reference sequence). The CDR3 contains 13 residues. Deletions cut 6 bases from V and 5 bases from J, with 13 bases between. DNA for the CDR3: TGCAGTGCCTACACTCCCATGACCGGGGAGCTGTTTTTT. Amino acid sequence: CSAYTPMTGELFF.

This clonotype was seen repeatedly, ten times or more. The rearrangement links TRBV10-3 to TRBJ1-5; D is uncertain. The V gene's germline CDR1 is ENHRY and CDR2 SYGVKD. V was pared by 5 bases and J by 1 base, with 15 bases between. The CDR3 has 16 amino acids. The CDR3 protein is CAISKDQVQSNQPQHF. The DNA of the CDR3 is TGTGCCATCAGTAAGGACCAAGTGCAGAGCAATCAGCCCCAGCATTTT.

The rearrangement uses TRBV6-5 and TRBJ1-2; no clear D gene. In germline, CDR1 is MNHEY, CDR2 SVGAGI. Trimming removed 5 bases at V and 6 bases at J, with 10 bases between. The CDR3 is 12 amino acids. CDR3 nucleotide sequence: TGTGCCAGCAGTACCCAGTGGAATGGCTACACCTTC. Protein sequence: CASSTQWNGYTF.

The chain has TRBV6-1 and TRBJ1-1, with TRBD1 identical over 8 bases. The CDR3 covers 15 residues. Germline V gives CDR1 MNHNS, CDR2 SASEGT. With 9 bases clipped from V and 1 base from J, the junction kept 10 bases outside the gene matches. CDR3 loop: CASRPPGTGNTEAFF. The DNA for the CDR3 is TGTGCCAGTCGACCCCCCGGGACAGGGAACACTGAAGCTTTCTTT.

CDR3 DNA sequence: TGCAGTGCTAGAGTTCGGGGTTACGAGCAGTACTTC. This codes for CSARVRGYEQYF. The rearrangement joins TRBV20-1 to TRBJ2-7; TRBD2 is a possible D gene (5 bases). The CDR3 runs 12 residues. Trimming left V 1 base short and J 4 bases short, with 8 bases between. In germline, CDR1 is DFQATT, CDR2 SNEGSKA (reference sequence).

This chain connects TRBV9 to TRBJ2-3; a weak D match, TRBD1 (6 bases). This CDR3 region has 14 residues. The germline V gene encodes CDR1 SGDLS and CDR2 YYNGEE. Between the trimmed V and J ends, which lost 0 bases and 4 bases, there was a span of 9 bases. CDR3 DNA: TGTGCCAGCAGCGTAGTGGGGGCGGCAGATACGCAGTATTTT. Amino acid sequence: CASSVVGAADTQYF.

This clonotype was recorded at least ten times. V gene TRBV20-1 combines with J gene TRBJ2-5; 10 nucleotides match TRBD2. With V trimmed by 0 bases and J by 5 bases, 9 bases remained unmatched. The CDR3 is 16 amino acids. Germline CDR1 DFQATT, CDR2 SNEGSKA (reference sequence). DNA for the CDR3: TGCAGTGCTAGAGATTGGGCTAGCGGGAGTGTGGAGACCCAGTACTTC. This translates into CSARDWASGSVETQYF.

The chain carries TRBV12-3 or TRBV12-4 and TRBJ2-3, with 7 bases matching TRBD2. Losses at the gene ends were 4 bases for V and 4 bases for J; bases not matched to a gene: 2. This CDR3 has 13 residues. The CDR3 bases are TGTGCCAGCAGTTGGGGGGGATCAGATACGCAGTATTTT. Translated, it gives CASSWGGSDTQYF.

This clonotype was detected ten times or more. The chain joins TRBV10-3 to TRBJ2-6; D is uncertain. The germline V gene encodes CDR1 ENHRY and CDR2 SYGVKD. V was cut by 0 bases and J by 4 bases, with 13 bases left in between. The CDR3 length is 17 residues. The DNA of the CDR3 is TGTGCCATCAGTGAGTCGACTCGTCATCCAGGGGCCAACGTCCTGACTTTC. It codes for CAISESTRHPGANVLTF.

The chain uses TRBV12-3 or TRBV12-4 and TRBJ1-5; possibly TRBD1 for D (5 bases). This CDR3 spans 16 amino acids. Trimming removed 7 bases from V and 7 bases from J, with 23 bases in between. The CDR3 loop is CASKVRFGRAGQPQHF. In nucleotides, the CDR3 is TGTGCCAGCAAAGTTAGGTTCGGCAGGGCCGGGCAGCCCCAGCATTTT.

The V gene is TRBV20-1, the J gene TRBJ2-6, with D perhaps being TRBD1 or TRBD2 (6 bases each). V gave up 6 bases and J gave up 0 bases, with 12 bases separating them. This CDR3 contains 15 residues. CDR1 and CDR2 (germline): DFQATT, SNEGSKA (reference sequence). CDR3 sequence (DNA): TGCAGTGCGCCCAAGGGGGGCTCTGGGGCCAACGTCCTGACTTTC. Its translation is CSAPKGGSGANVLTF.